This T cell receptor beta chain was observed in a study of shared clonotypes between healthy human individuals. General study results and limits: In general, naive subsets displayed greater estimated richness than memory subsets did.

The CDR3 has 12 residues. The V gene's germline CDR1 is SGHTA and CDR2 FQGNSA. The V end was cut by 3 bases, the J end by 2 bases, with 4 bases between. Of note for this clone: Its antigen is currently unknown. This sample includes further DNA sequences coding for the same CDR3.

Some clones are missing from TCRdb's copy, which holds only in-frame ones; the method was immunoSEQ multiplex PCR. The sample shows roughly 680,000 clones, approximately 72% of them seen only once. The sequence came from a woman in her twenties or thirties in good health. This sequence joins TRBV7-2 and TRBJ2-5; D gene uncertain. Sequenced: memory CD4+ T cells sorted from blood. Subset indicated: CD45RA-negative fraction. The CDR3 bases are TGTGCCAGCAGCTTTAGGCAAGAGACCCAGTACTTC. This sequence encodes CASSFRQETQYF.